The clone carrying this T cell receptor beta chain was recorded at least ten times. What it recognizes is unknown. The observed sequence ends 3 residues before the CDR3 terminus, with the missing tail filled in from the germline J gene. Most patients and controls had Caucasian heritage. Per germline, CDR1 SGHNT and CDR2 YYREEE (reference sequence). This CDR3 contains 15 residues. The J segment lost 6 bases and the V segment lost 5 bases, leaving 6 bases of the junction unmatched. The sample originates from a study of T cell clonality in common variable immunodeficiency. The study, taken as a whole, reports: Repertoire-complication correlations in CVID were limited by patient heterogeneity. Common variable immunodeficiency TCR beta sequences reportedly had fewer deletions and N-nucleotide insertions. CVID subjects shared fewer TCRbeta clones than healthy controls did.

Profiled with immunoSEQ multiplex PCR; TCRdb holds only in-frame clones, not every one. The record shows approximately 56,000 clones for this sample, with no singletons present. The chain couples TRBV5-4 to TRBJ1-4; 11 bases are shared with TRBD1. The clonotype was recovered from a person aged 18 to 70 in good health. The sample comprised peripheral blood mononuclear cells. The CDR3 loop reads CASRDRGQGDEKLFF. The CDR3 bases that were read are TGTGCCAGCAGGGATAGGGGACAGGGGGATGAAAAA.